The 19 T cell receptor beta chains presented below share a single source sample, sequenced in a study of shared clonotypes between healthy human individuals. Produced via immunoSEQ multiplex PCR; TCRdb's table is partial and in-frame only. The sample has roughly 2.1 million clones, 85% to 95% seen once. The naive CD8 fraction comprised CD45RO-negative cells positively selected for CCR7 and excluded terminally differentiated effector memory CD45RA+ cells. The specimen sequenced was naive CD8+ T cells from PBMCs. The receptor source for this set is a man younger than 30 in good health. Some clones in this sample may be carry-over from other donors' samples.

This clone was observed a few times. The rearrangement joins TRBV7-9 to TRBJ1-2, with TRBD1 matching 7 bases. Trimming cost V 5 bases and J 2 bases; bases outside gene matches: 5. Germline CDR1 reads SEHNR; CDR2 reads FQNEAQ (reference sequence). This CDR3 region has 14 residues. The DNA for the CDR3 is TGTGCCAGCAGCGCCCCGACAGGGAACTATGGCTACACCTTC. This gives the protein CASSAPTGNYGYTF.

The chain uses TRBV5-6 and TRBJ2-5, with 8 bases that match TRBD2. V lost 6 bases to trimming and J lost 5 bases; unmatched junction nucleotides: 9. The CDR3 is made up of 14 amino acids. Germline V gives CDR1 SGHDT, CDR2 YYEEEE. CDR3 in DNA: TGTGCCAGCACCCCGGGGGGGGAGCGGGAGACCCAGTACTTC. Encoded protein: CASTPGGERETQYF.

This rearrangement joins TRBV28 to TRBJ2-1; D remains ambiguous. Trimming took off 3 bases at V and 8 bases at J, with 14 bases between the two ends. This CDR3 comprises 14 residues. Germline V gives CDR1 MDHEN, CDR2 SYDVKM. In DNA form, the CDR3 reads TGTGCCAGCAGTTTCCTCCCCCGGTCAGATGAGCAGTTCTTC. Translating gives CASSFLPRSDEQFF.

Worth noting for this clone: This CDR3 is also generated by other DNA sequences in the sample. The CDR3 nucleotides read TGTGCCAGTAGTGCAGACAGCTACGAGCAGTACTTC. This gives the protein CASSADSYEQYF. The chain has TRBV19 and TRBJ2-7; D may be TRBD1 (5 bases). The CDR3 extends over 12 amino acids. Germline V gene lookup returns CDR1 LNHDA and CDR2 SQIVND (reference sequence). V gave up 5 bases and J gave up 3 bases, with 8 bases separating them.

This clone was detected only once. Other nucleotide sequences from this sample produce the same CDR3. The rearrangement joins TRBV5-6 to TRBJ2-7; 7 bases agree with TRBD1. V gave up 4 bases and J gave up 4 bases; unmatched junction bases: 2. CDR1 is SGHDT, CDR2 YYEEEE, per germline. This CDR3 has 12 amino acids. CDR3 DNA: TGTGCCAGCAGCAGGGACAGTTACGAGCAGTACTTC. It yields the protein CASSRDSYEQYF.

The rearrangement links TRBV7-8 to TRBJ2-1; 8 bases match TRBD1. J was trimmed by 9 bases and V by 6 bases; bases with no gene match: 13. The germline V gene has CDR1 SGHVS and CDR2 FQNEAQ. This CDR3 is built from 15 residues. CDR3 coding DNA: TGTGCCAGCAGAGCTCCCAGACAGGGGTTTAGTGAGCAGTTCTTC. It translates to CASRAPRQGFSEQFF. Based on the CDR3 plus reference TRBV7-8 and TRBJ2-1, the full variable domain is GAGVSQSPRYKVAKRGQDVALRCDPISGHVSLFWYQQALGQGPEFLTYFQNEAQLDKSGLPSDRFFAERPEGSVSTLKIQRTQQEDSAVYLCASRAPRQGFSEQFFGPGTRLTVL.

This chain uses TRBV6-4 with TRBJ1-5; 8 positions agree with TRBD1. V shed 6 bases and J 0 bases; nucleotides not matched to a gene: 4. CDR1 and CDR2 from the germline V gene are MRHNA and SNTAGT. The CDR3 covers 15 residues. The CDR3 sequence is CASRVTGDSNQPQHF. The CDR3 nucleotides read TGTGCCAGCAGGGTGACAGGGGATAGCAATCAGCCCCAGCATTTT.

The chain is built from TRBV27 and TRBJ2-7; 9 nucleotides line up with TRBD2. With V trimmed by 3 bases and J by 6 bases, 6 bases remained unmatched. Germline V gene sequence: CDR1 MNHEY, CDR2 SMNVEV (reference sequence). The CDR3 covers 14 residues. In DNA, the CDR3 is TGTGCCAGCAGTTTGAGCGGGAGGTCGTCCGAGCAGTACTTC. It encodes CASSLSGRSSEQYF.

This chain joins TRBV5-1 and TRBJ1-2; D may be TRBD1 (6 bases). The CDR3 covers 16 residues. Germline V lookup: CDR1 SGHRS, CDR2 YFSETQ. Trimming removed 1 base at V and 4 bases at J, with 17 bases between. CDR3 sequence: CASSLSGGPDLYGYTF. CDR3 in DNA: TGCGCCAGCAGCTTGAGCGGGGGGCCGGACCTCTATGGCTACACCTTC.

V is TRBV6-6 and J is TRBJ2-2, with 8 bases fitting TRBD1. Germline V gene sequence: CDR1 MNHNY, CDR2 SVGAGI (reference sequence). The CDR3 runs 15 residues. J gave up 3 bases and V 7 bases, and 7 bases lay outside the gene matches. The CDR3 DNA reads TGTGCCAGCAACCCGGACAGGGCGTACACCGGGGAGCTGTTTTTT. Protein: CASNPDRAYTGELFF.

The rearrangement joins TRBV27 to TRBJ2-3; D not resolved. The CDR3 is made up of 15 amino acids. Trimming removed 6 bases at V and 4 bases at J, with 17 bases between. CDR1 is MNHEY and CDR2 is SMNVEV in the germline V gene (reference sequence). The CDR3 here is CASSPEFPLPDTQYF. The CDR3, as DNA: TGTGCCAGCAGCCCCGAGTTCCCCCTCCCAGATACGCAGTATTTT.

The CDR3 coding sequence is TGCAGCGTTGAAGATCGGGGGACAGGGGAATACGAGCAGTACTTC. Protein sequence: CSVEDRGTGEYEQYF. This chain uses TRBV29-1 with TRBJ2-7, with TRBD1 matching over 10 bases. The CDR3 is 15 residues long. V was clipped by 0 bases and J by 4 bases; unmatched bases: 6. From germline, CDR1 is SQVTM and CDR2 ANQGSEA.

The chain links TRBV7-2 to TRBJ2-7; D not certain. The CDR3 spans 14 residues. Germline CDR1 is SGHTA and CDR2 is FQGNSA. Trimming shortened V by 5 bases and J by 0 bases, and 11 bases separated the two germline ends. In DNA form, the CDR3 reads TGTGCCAGCAGCCAGTGGGGTAGCTCCTACGAGCAGTACTTC. This codes for CASSQWGSSYEQYF.

This sequence joins TRBV7-3 and TRBJ2-3; 12 bases are shared with TRBD2. Germline loops: CDR1 SGHTA, CDR2 FQGTGA. Trimming at V came to 2 bases and at J to 2 bases, leaving 2 bases not matched to a gene. The CDR3 covers 16 residues. CDR3 coding DNA: TGTGCCAGCAGCTTAGGACTAGCGGGGATCACAGATACGCAGTATTTT. Translating gives CASSLGLAGITDTQYF.

This chain connects TRBV13 to TRBJ2-7; D tentatively fits TRBD1 or TRBD2 (6 bases each). CDR3 length: 16 residues. V was clipped by 5 bases and J by 4 bases, with 21 bases between them. The germline CDR1 and CDR2 sequences are PRHDT and FYEKMQ (reference sequence). CDR3: CASSLRGDRTDYEQYF. CDR3 nucleotides: TGTGCCAGCAGCCTTAGGGGGGACCGAACCGATTACGAGCAGTACTTC.

J is TRBJ2-2 and V is TRBV7-9; D is perhaps TRBD1 (5 bases). The CDR3 extends over 16 amino acids. V gave up 5 bases and J gave up 1 base, with 14 bases separating them. Per the germline V gene, CDR1 is SEHNR and CDR2 is FQNEAQ (reference sequence). The CDR3 DNA follows: TGTGCCAGCAGCGGACAAACCCCAGGGAACACCGGGGAGCTGTTTTTT. Its protein is CASSGQTPGNTGELFF.

The V and J genes are TRBV28 and TRBJ2-7, with D possibly TRBD2 on 6 matching bases. CDR3 length equals 14 residues. The germline V and J ends were trimmed by 5 bases and 2 bases, with 13 bases remaining between them. CDR1 and CDR2 (germline): MDHEN, SYDVKM. The CDR3 DNA reads as TGTGCCAGCAGTCCACCGGGAGATCCCTACGAGCAGTACTTC. Translation: CASSPPGDPYEQYF.

The chain recombines TRBV28 with TRBJ2-3; 8 bases are shared with TRBD1. CDR1 MDHEN and CDR2 SYDVKM come from the germline V gene. The CDR3 is 18 amino acids. V trimming: 6 bases; J trimming: 0 bases; junction bases outside the gene matches: 14. The CDR3 loop is CASSRPLAGTGSTDTQYF. The CDR3, as DNA: TGTGCCAGCAGCCGACCCCTCGCCGGGACAGGAAGCACAGATACGCAGTATTTT. Full variable domain (missing parts from reference TRBV28 and TRBJ2-3): DVKVTQSSRYLVKRTGEKVFLECVQDMDHENMFWYRQDPGLGLRLIYFSYDVKMKEKGDIPEGYSVSREKKERFSLILESASTNQTSMYLCASSRPLAGTGSTDTQYFGPGTRLTVL.

V gene TRBV9 combines with J gene TRBJ2-1; maybe TRBD1 (6 bases). Germline values: CDR1 SGDLS, CDR2 YYNGEE. The CDR3 contains 16 residues. With 0 bases removed from V and 4 bases from J, the gap between germline ends came to 14 bases. The CDR3 loop reads CASSVAEGELYNEQFF. The DNA for the CDR3 is TGTGCCAGCAGCGTAGCCGAGGGGGAGCTATACAATGAGCAGTTCTTC.